These 15 T cell receptor beta chains were all obtained from the same sample, sequenced in a study of blood T cell repertoires in COVID-19. Assay used: immunoSEQ multiplex PCR; TCRdb lists only in-frame clones, some missing. The sample has about 120,000 clones, almost 90% seen once. Sequenced: peripheral blood. The receptors come from a woman aged 60-75 years with COVID-19, enrolled during active disease.

A word on this clone: This sample also contains other DNA sequences that code for the same CDR3. The chain joins TRBV9 to TRBJ2-7; 7 bases are shared with TRBD1. The CDR3 covers 14 residues. The J segment lost 2 bases and the V segment lost 4 bases, leaving 6 bases of the junction unmatched. Germline CDR1 reads SGDLS; CDR2 reads YYNGEE. The DNA for the CDR3 is TGTGCCAGCAGCCCTGGGCAGGGGGCCTACGAGCAGTACTTC. As protein: CASSPGQGAYEQYF.

The V gene is TRBV6-1, the J gene TRBJ2-7; D is perhaps TRBD1 (5 bases). The germline V gene encodes CDR1 MNHNS and CDR2 SASEGT. This CDR3 is built from 14 residues. V lost 1 base, J lost 4 bases, and 11 bases lay in between. CDR3 bases: TGTGCCAGCAGTGAAGTTGGGGCCTCATACGAGCAGTACTTC. Protein product: CASSEVGASYEQYF.

This clone has just one count. The V and J genes are TRBV18 and TRBJ2-7; TRBD1 aligns across 7 bases. The germline V gene encodes CDR1 KGHSH and CDR2 LQKENI. The CDR3 is 13 residues long. J was trimmed by 3 bases and V by 3 bases; bases with no gene match: 2. The CDR3 sequence is CASSPSGGYEQYF. The DNA of the CDR3 is TGTGCCAGCTCACCGTCAGGGGGCTACGAGCAGTACTTC.

V and J are TRBV7-8 and TRBJ1-4; possible D gene TRBD1, 6 bases. CDR3 size: 15 residues. Trimming stripped 3 bases from V and 7 bases from J, with 15 bases between. CDR1 is SGHVS and CDR2 is FQNEAQ in the germline V gene. Written as DNA, the CDR3 is TGTGCCAGCAGCTTCAGGGGTAGCTCTAGTGAAAAACTGTTTTTT. Translation gives CASSFRGSSSEKLFF.

The chain joins TRBV6-5 to TRBJ1-1; tentative D call: TRBD1 (6 bases). V shed 2 bases and J shed 3 bases, with 16 bases lying between them. Germline values: CDR1 MNHEY, CDR2 SVGAGI. CDR3 length: 16 amino acids. CDR3 sequence: CASSYGGAGKDTEAFF. The DNA for the CDR3 is TGTGCCAGCAGTTACGGGGGGGCCGGAAAAGACACTGAAGCTTTCTTT.

The chain carries TRBV7-9 and TRBJ1-2; D call uncertain. Deletions cut 4 bases from V and 4 bases from J, with 7 bases between. The germline V gene has CDR1 SEHNR and CDR2 FQNEAQ (reference sequence). This CDR3 is built from 12 residues. The DNA of the CDR3 is TGTGCCAGCAGCTCGTCAGGCTATGGCTACACCTTC. It is translated as CASSSSGYGYTF.

This clone is large within its sample. CDR3 sequence: CASSESGPSYEQYF. In nucleotides, the CDR3 is TGTGCCAGCAGCGAGTCAGGGCCTTCCTACGAGCAGTACTTC. The chain employs TRBV6-2 or TRBV6-3 and TRBJ2-7; maybe TRBD1 (5 bases). CDR1 is MNHEY and CDR2 is SVGEGT in the germline V gene. This CDR3 spans 14 amino acids. V shed 6 bases and J shed 1 base, with 13 bases lying between them.

The rearrangement uses TRBV6-6 and TRBJ1-1; weak D call: TRBD1 (6 bases). Trimming left V 7 bases short and J 2 bases short, with 14 bases between. Per the germline V gene, CDR1 is MNHNY and CDR2 is SVGAGI (reference sequence). The CDR3 loop spans 14 amino acids. CDR3 protein: CASTLQGINTEAFF. Written as DNA, the CDR3 is TGTGCCAGCACATTACAGGGAATAAACACTGAAGCTTTCTTT.

The chain is built from TRBV18 and TRBJ1-2; 9 bases fit TRBD1. The V gene end was trimmed by 3 bases and the J gene end by 3 bases; junction bases not matched to a gene: 5. The CDR3 covers 15 residues. CDR1 is KGHSH and CDR2 is LQKENI in the germline V gene. As DNA, the CDR3 is TGTGCCAGCTCACCTGACCGGGACAGGGACTATGGCTACACCTTC. The encoded protein is CASSPDRDRDYGYTF.

The J gene is TRBJ1-1, the V gene TRBV4-2; TRBD1 matches at 10 bases. Germline CDR1 is LGHNA and CDR2 is YNFKEQ. Trimming removed 1 base from V and 5 bases from J; junction bases left unmatched: 4. The CDR3 has 15 residues. This CDR3 is CASSQATGGWTEAFF. The CDR3 nucleotides are TGTGCCAGCAGCCAAGCGACAGGGGGCTGGACTGAAGCTTTCTTT.

The V and J genes are TRBV4-2 and TRBJ2-3; 11 bases line up with TRBD2. V shed 1 base, J shed 2 bases, and the junction held 8 bases outside the gene matches. The CDR3 spans 18 residues. Germline V gives CDR1 LGHNA, CDR2 YNFKEQ. CDR3 protein: CASSQAGASGGITDTQYF. CDR3 nucleotides: TGTGCCAGCAGCCAAGCTGGGGCTAGCGGGGGGATCACAGATACGCAGTATTTT.

This clone was observed at least ten times. This chain links TRBV7-9 with TRBJ1-5; the match to TRBD1 covers 9 bases. The CDR3 is 18 amino acids. Germline V gene data show CDR1 as SEHNR and CDR2 as FQNEAQ (reference sequence). V was pared by 3 bases and J by 0 bases, with 9 bases of the junction left unmatched. CDR3 sequence: CASSFGGTGRTSNQPQHF. The CDR3 nucleotides are TGTGCCAGCAGCTTTGGCGGGACAGGGCGAACTAGCAATCAGCCCCAGCATTTT.

The genes are TRBV11-2 and TRBJ1-3; no definite D call. The germline V gene encodes CDR1 SGHAT and CDR2 FQNNGV. Trimming stripped 5 bases from V and 1 base from J, with 15 bases between. The CDR3 sequence is 16 residues long. CDR3 DNA sequence: TGTGCCAGCAGCCCCCGGGAAACCTATTCTGGAAACACCATATATTTT. This translates into CASSPRETYSGNTIYF.

The chain couples TRBV4-1 to TRBJ1-2; D uncertain. Trimming took 0 bases from V and 2 from J, leaving 7 bases between them. CDR3 size: 14 residues. Germline CDR1 MGHRA, CDR2 YSYEKL. CDR3 sequence reads: CASSQDLQNYGYTF. CDR3 coding DNA: TGCGCCAGCAGCCAAGACCTCCAGAACTATGGCTACACCTTC.

V is TRBV20-1 and J is TRBJ1-4; TRBD1 agrees at 7 bases. CDR1 and CDR2 from the germline V gene are DFQATT and SNEGSKA (reference sequence). The CDR3 sequence is 11 residues long. Trimming at V came to 4 bases and at J to 8 bases, leaving 1 base not matched to a gene. DNA for the CDR3: TGCAGTGCTAAGACAGGGGAAAAACTGTTTTTT. It specifies CSAKTGEKLFF.